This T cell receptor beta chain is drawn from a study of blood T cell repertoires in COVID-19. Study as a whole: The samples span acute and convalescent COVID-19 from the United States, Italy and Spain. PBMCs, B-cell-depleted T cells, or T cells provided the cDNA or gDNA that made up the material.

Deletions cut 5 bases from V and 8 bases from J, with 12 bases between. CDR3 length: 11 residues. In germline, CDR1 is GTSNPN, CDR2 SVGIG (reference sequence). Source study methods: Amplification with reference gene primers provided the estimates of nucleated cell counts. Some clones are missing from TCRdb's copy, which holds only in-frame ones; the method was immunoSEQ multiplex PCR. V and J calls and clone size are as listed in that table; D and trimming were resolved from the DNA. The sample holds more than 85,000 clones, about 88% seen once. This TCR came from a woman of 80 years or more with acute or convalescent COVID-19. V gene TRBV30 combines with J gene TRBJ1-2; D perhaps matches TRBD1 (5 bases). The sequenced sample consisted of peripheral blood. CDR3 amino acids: CAWGTGGGYTF. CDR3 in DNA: TGTGCCTGGGGAACAGGAGGGGGCTACACCTTC.